This T cell receptor (beta chain) originates from a study of spatial heterogeneity in lung cancer. Overall study context: Consistent detection of more beta-chain than alpha-chain sequences was observed.

Every TCR cDNA molecule carried a tag that served as a unique molecular identifier. A single record per CDR3 protein comes from TCRdb applying MiXCR to the 5' RACE reads. The data contain tens of thousands of distinct CDR3 sequences, approximately 15% of them singletons. This sample's time point: sample taken at primary tumor resection. Unsorted whole RNA of tumor, nontumor lung or frozen PBMC was sequenced. In its sample, this clonotype was seen a few times. This TCR came from a male donor with early-stage non-small cell lung cancer. The material sequenced was PBMCs, taken at surgery.

CDR3 amino acids: CASSQGRHSPLHF. CDR3 DNA: TGTGCCAGCAGTCAGGGGAGGCATTCACCCCTCCACTTT. This chain connects TRBV12-3 or TRBV12-4 to TRBJ1-6; weak D call: TRBD1 (6 bases). The V and J ends lost 5 bases and 8 bases respectively, with 10 bases between them. The CDR3 spans 13 residues.